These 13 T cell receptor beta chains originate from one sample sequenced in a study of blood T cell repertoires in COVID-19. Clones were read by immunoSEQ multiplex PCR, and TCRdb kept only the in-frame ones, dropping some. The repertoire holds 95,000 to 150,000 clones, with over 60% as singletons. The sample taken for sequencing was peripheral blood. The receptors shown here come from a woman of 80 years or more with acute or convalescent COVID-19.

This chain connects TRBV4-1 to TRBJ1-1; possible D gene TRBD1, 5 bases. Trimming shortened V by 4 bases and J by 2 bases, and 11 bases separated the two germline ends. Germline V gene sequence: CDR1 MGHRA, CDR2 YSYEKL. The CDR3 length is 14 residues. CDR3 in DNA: TGCGCCAGCAGCCTACAGGCGGATAACACTGAAGCTTTCTTT. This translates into CASSLQADNTEAFF.

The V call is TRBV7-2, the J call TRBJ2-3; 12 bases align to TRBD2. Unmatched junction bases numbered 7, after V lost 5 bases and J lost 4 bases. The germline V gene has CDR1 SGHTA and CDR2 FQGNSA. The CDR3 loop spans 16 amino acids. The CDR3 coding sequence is TGTGCCAGCAGCCCAGCTAGCGGGAGGGCCTCAGATACGCAGTATTTT. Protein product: CASSPASGRASDTQYF. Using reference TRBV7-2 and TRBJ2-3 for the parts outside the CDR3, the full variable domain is GAGVSQSPSNKVTEKGKDVELRCDPISGHTALYWYRQSLGQGLEFLIYFQGNSAPDKSGLPSDRFSAERTGGSVSTLTIQRTQQEDSAVYLCASSPASGRASDTQYFGPGTRLTVL.

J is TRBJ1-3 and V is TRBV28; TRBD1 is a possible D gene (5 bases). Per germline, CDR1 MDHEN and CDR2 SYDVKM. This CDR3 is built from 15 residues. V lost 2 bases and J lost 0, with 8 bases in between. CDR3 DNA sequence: TGTGCCAGCAGTTTAACAGGATTCTCTGGAAACACCATATATTTT. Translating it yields CASSLTGFSGNTIYF.

The DNA for the CDR3 is TGTGCCAGCAGCCAAGGTTCGGGACAGGGAAGTACCGGGGAGCTGTTTTTT. Translated: CASSQGSGQGSTGELFF. This sequence joins TRBV3-1 (or the pseudogene TRBV3-2) and TRBJ2-2; TRBD1 matches at 9 bases. With 1 base clipped from V and 5 bases from J, the junction kept 8 bases outside the gene matches. Germline V gene sequence: CDR1 LGHDT, CDR2 YNNKEL (reference sequence). The CDR3 runs 17 residues.

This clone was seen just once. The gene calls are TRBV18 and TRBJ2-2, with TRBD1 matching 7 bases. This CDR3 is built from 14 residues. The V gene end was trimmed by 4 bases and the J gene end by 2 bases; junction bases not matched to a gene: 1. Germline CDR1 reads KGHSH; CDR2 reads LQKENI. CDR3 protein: CASSRDSNTGELFF. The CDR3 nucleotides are TGTGCCAGCTCACGGGACAGCAACACCGGGGAGCTGTTTTTT.

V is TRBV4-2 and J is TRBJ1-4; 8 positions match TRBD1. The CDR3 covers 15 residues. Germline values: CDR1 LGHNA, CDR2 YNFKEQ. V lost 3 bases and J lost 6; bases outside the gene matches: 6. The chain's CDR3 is CASSHGQGEDEKLFF. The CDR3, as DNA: TGTGCCAGCAGCCACGGACAGGGAGAGGATGAAAAACTGTTTTTT.

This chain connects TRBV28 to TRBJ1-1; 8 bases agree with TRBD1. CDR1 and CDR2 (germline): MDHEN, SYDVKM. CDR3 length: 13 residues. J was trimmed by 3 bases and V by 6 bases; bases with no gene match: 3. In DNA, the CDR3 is TGTGCCAGCAGAAGGACAGGGTACACTGAAGCTTTCTTT. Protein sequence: CASRRTGYTEAFF.

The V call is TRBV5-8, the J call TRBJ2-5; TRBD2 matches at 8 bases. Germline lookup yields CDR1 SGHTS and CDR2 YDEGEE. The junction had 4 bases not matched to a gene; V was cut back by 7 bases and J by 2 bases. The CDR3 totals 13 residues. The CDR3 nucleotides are TGTGCCAGCTGTTTAGCGGGGCAAGAGACCCAGTACTTC. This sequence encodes CASCLAGQETQYF. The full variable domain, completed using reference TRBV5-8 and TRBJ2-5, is EAGVTQSPTHLIKTRGQQATLRCSPISGHTSVYWYQQALGLGLQFLLWYDEGEERNRGNFPPRFSGRQFPNYSSELNVNALELEDSALYLCASCLAGQETQYFGPGTRLLVL.

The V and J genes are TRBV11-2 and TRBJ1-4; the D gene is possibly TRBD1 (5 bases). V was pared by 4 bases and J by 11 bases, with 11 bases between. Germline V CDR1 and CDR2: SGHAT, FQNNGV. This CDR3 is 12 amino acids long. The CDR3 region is CASSSGVRKLFF. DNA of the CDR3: TGTGCCAGCAGCTCGGGGGTTCGGAAACTGTTTTTT.

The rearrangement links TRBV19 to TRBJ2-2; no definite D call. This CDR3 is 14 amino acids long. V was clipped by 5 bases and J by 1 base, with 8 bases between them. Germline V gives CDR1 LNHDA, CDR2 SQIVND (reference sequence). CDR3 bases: TGTGCCAGTAGTTTTTCAGAGAACACCGGGGAGCTGTTTTTT. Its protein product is CASSFSENTGELFF.

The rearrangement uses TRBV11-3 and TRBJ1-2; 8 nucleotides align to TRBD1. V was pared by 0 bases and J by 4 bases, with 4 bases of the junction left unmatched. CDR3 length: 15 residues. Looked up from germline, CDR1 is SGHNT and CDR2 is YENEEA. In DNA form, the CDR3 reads TGTGCCAGCAGCTTAGAACTGGACAGGGTCTATGGCTACACCTTC. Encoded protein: CASSLELDRVYGYTF.

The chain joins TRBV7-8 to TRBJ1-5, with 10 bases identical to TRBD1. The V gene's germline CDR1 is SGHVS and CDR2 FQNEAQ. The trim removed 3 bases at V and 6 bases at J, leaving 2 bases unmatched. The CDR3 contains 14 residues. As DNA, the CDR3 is TGTGCCAGCAGCTTTGGACAGGGGGGTCAGCCCCAGCATTTT. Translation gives CASSFGQGGQPQHF. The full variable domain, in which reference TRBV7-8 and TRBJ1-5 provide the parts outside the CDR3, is GAGVSQSPRYKVAKRGQDVALRCDPISGHVSLFWYQQALGQGPEFLTYFQNEAQLDKSGLPSDRFFAERPEGSVSTLKIQRTQQEDSAVYLCASSFGQGGQPQHFGDGTRLSIL.

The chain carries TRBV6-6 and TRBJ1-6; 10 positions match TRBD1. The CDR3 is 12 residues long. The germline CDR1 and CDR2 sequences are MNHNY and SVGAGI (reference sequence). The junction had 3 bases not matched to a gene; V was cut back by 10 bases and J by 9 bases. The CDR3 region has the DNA TGTGCCATCCGGGACAGGGGTTCACCCCTCCACTTT. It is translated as CAIRDRGSPLHF.